This TCR beta chain emerged from a study of identical twins. General study findings and limits: Conclusions leaned on cross-sectional statistical analysis and did not track the same donors over time. Monozygotic twins shared more out-of-frame TCR alpha than recombination models predicted. Sequences that were beta out-of-frame showed weaker excess twin sharing.

Turning to this clonotype: Its antigen is unknown.

V was shortened by 6 bases and J by 5 bases, with 15 bases between the two germline ends. CDR3 length: 14 residues. Germline CDR1 SGHAT, CDR2 FQDESV (reference sequence). TCRdb reprocessed the 5' RACE reads via MiXCR and lists one record per CDR3 protein. This repertoire shows about 890,000 distinct CDR3 sequences, more than 9% found once; its top ten account for 1.5% to 2%. The same sample was also used in a study of yellow fever vaccine responses in identical twins.

The TCR was taken from a woman under 30 in good health. Material: PBMCs. J is TRBJ2-3 and V is TRBV11-1; D perhaps matches TRBD1 (5 bases). CDR3 protein: CASRPTEFKDTQYF. CDR3 nucleotide sequence: TGTGCCAGCAGGCCGACAGAGTTTAAAGATACGCAGTATTTT.